This T cell receptor beta chain was captured in a study of blood T cell repertoires in COVID-19. CDR3 length: 13 residues. CDR1 is LNHDA and CDR2 is SQIVND in the germline V gene (reference sequence). Trimming took off 7 bases at V and 0 bases at J, with 7 bases between the two ends. The table came from immunoSEQ multiplex PCR; TCRdb's copy has only in-frame clones and leaves some out. This table holds approximately 150,000 clones, around 87% found once. The material sequenced was PBMCs or T cells enriched from blood (not recorded which). This rearrangement joins TRBV19 to TRBJ1-3; D call uncertain. The origin of this receptor is a man in his sixties who had recovered from COVID-19. The CDR3 DNA sequence: TGTGCCAGTAAACAGCTCTCTGGAAACACCATATATTTT. This encodes CASKQLSGNTIYF.